These 7 T cell receptor beta chains came from one sample sequenced in a study of cytomegalovirus exposure and HLA in healthy donors. Libraries were prepared by immunoSEQ multiplex PCR; TCRdb keeps only in-frame clonotypes and omits some of them. This sample has 200,000 to 250,000 clones, with about 88% found just once. The sequenced sample was PBMCs. The receptors originated from a man between 18 and 29 years old in good health and CMV-seropositive.

This clone has just a few counts. The chain joins TRBV9 to TRBJ1-2; a weak D match, TRBD1 (6 bases). CDR1 is SGDLS and CDR2 is YYNGEE in the germline V gene. Trimming stripped 3 bases from V and 8 bases from J, with 14 bases between. The CDR3 is made up of 13 amino acids. This chain's CDR3 is CASSENRDGGYTF. The DNA of the CDR3 is TGTGCCAGCAGCGAAAACAGGGACGGCGGCTACACCTTC.

The chain employs TRBV7-8 and TRBJ1-2; 8 bases are shared with TRBD1. CDR3 length: 16 residues. From germline, CDR1 is SGHVS and CDR2 FQNEAQ. V shed 1 base and J 6 bases; nucleotides not matched to a gene: 10. The CDR3 sequence: CASSLVGPGGADGYTF. The CDR3 DNA reads as TGTGCCAGCAGCTTAGTCGGGCCAGGGGGCGCGGATGGCTACACCTTC.

V gene TRBV4-1 combines with J gene TRBJ1-2; D is unresolved. With 1 base removed from V and 2 bases from J, the gap between germline ends came to 11 bases. The V gene's germline CDR1 is MGHRA and CDR2 YSYEKL. There are 15 residues in the CDR3. The CDR3 loop reads CASSQVPGGNYGYTF. CDR3 DNA: TGCGCCAGCAGCCAAGTGCCAGGAGGGAACTATGGCTACACCTTC.

The rearrangement uses TRBV19 and TRBJ2-1, with 10 bases that match TRBD2. The germline V gene encodes CDR1 LNHDA and CDR2 SQIVND (reference sequence). V was pared by 0 bases and J by 4 bases, with 3 bases of the junction left unmatched. The CDR3 has 16 amino acids. The chain's CDR3 is CASSIEGLAPYNEQFF. CDR3 nucleotide sequence: TGTGCCAGTAGTATAGAGGGACTAGCGCCATACAATGAGCAGTTCTTC.

V gene TRBV27 combines with J gene TRBJ2-2; 8 nucleotides line up with TRBD1. The germline V gene encodes CDR1 MNHEY and CDR2 SMNVEV (reference sequence). Trimming at V came to 3 bases and at J to 6 bases, leaving 3 bases not matched to a gene. This CDR3 has 14 amino acids. The CDR3 coding sequence is TGTGCCAGCAGTTTTGGACAGGGTTCCGGGGAGCTGTTTTTT. Translation gives CASSFGQGSGELFF.

The rearrangement uses TRBV29-1 and TRBJ2-3, with D possibly TRBD2 on 6 matching bases. This CDR3 spans 19 amino acids. Germline V lookup: CDR1 SQVTM, CDR2 ANQGSEA. V was shortened by 5 bases and J by 0 bases, with 27 bases between the two germline ends. Written as DNA, the CDR3 is TGCAGCGTTTGTTGGAAGGGGCGCTCGACTAGAGCTAGCACAGATACGCAGTATTTT. It specifies CSVCWKGRSTRASTDTQYF.

The chain joins TRBV27 to TRBJ2-7; 9 bases are a match to TRBD1. Trimming took 2 bases from V and 3 from J; bases not matched to a gene: 2. Germline-derived CDR1 and CDR2 are MNHEY and SMNVEV (reference sequence). The CDR3 loop spans 14 amino acids. CDR3 nucleotides: TGTGCCAGCAGTTTAGGGACAGGGTTCTACGAGCAGTACTTC. This encodes CASSLGTGFYEQYF.